The present TCR beta chain was sequenced within a study of human T cells and chemical hapten exposure. In the study overall: The variation in per-sample TCR yields arose mainly from small differences in pooled library volumes. Study-level points and caveats: Alopecia affecting every donor means their immune response may not match healthy people's.

The length of the CDR3 is 16 residues. V was shortened by 2 bases and J by 0 bases, with 13 bases between the two germline ends. CDR1 LGHDT and CDR2 YNNKEL come from the germline V gene (reference sequence). In the study's own analysis: There were a median of around 97,000 TCRs per sample, with a range from roughly 20,000 to 700,000. TCRdb re-called the RACE reads through MiXCR, storing one row per CDR3 protein. Here the V and J calls rest on TCRdb's processing, not on the authors' analysis. Counted here are roughly 180,000 distinct CDR3 sequences, under 25% occurring once; the ten biggest clones make up 6% to 8%. Time point indicated: patch test 1, 2 weeks after DPC sensitization. Treatment defined: therapeutic diphenylcyclopropenone sensitization with weekly scalp DPC. The table lists this clonotype with a few counts. As yet, its antigen is unknown.

The sample in question was whole blood, obtained in connection with sensitization to the hapten diphenylcyclopropenone (DPC). The chain links TRBV3-1 to TRBJ1-1; D is perhaps TRBD1 (5 bases). The TCR originated in a woman in her forties or fifties with alopecia areata. Some clones in this sample may be carry-over from other donors' samples. Here the CDR3 reads CASSQKGTPMNTEAFF. CDR3 DNA sequence: TGTGCCAGCAGCCAAAAGGGGACCCCAATGAACACTGAAGCTTTCTTT.